The source of this TCR beta chain is a study of blood T cell repertoires in COVID-19. The overall study: COVID-19 samples from acute and convalescent phases originated in the United States, Italy and Spain.

TCRdb keeps only in-frame clones here, not all; method: immunoSEQ multiplex PCR. The repertoire holds 55,000 to 75,000 clones, with around 90% as singletons. In germline, CDR1 is GTSNPN, CDR2 SVGIG (reference sequence). The CDR3 extends over 13 amino acids. V shed 0 bases and J shed 5 bases, with 10 bases lying between them. The rearrangement joins TRBV30 to TRBJ2-5, with D perhaps matching TRBD2 (6 bases). Sequencing input: peripheral blood. The sequence derives from a human donor with active COVID-19. The donor label of this sample is uncertain. CDR3 coding DNA: TGTGCCTGGAGTGTGGCGGGGATTGAGACCCAGTACTTC. Protein: CAWSVAGIETQYF.